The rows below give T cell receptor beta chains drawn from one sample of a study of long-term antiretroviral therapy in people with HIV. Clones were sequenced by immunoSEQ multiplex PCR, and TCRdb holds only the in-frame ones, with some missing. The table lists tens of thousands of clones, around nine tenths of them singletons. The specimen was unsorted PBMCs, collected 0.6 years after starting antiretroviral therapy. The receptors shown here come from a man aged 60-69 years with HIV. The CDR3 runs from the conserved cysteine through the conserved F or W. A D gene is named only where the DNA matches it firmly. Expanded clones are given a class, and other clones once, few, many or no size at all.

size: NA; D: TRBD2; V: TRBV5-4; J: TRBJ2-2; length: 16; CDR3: CASSLGLAGVAGELFF; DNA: TGTGCCAGCAGCTTGGGGCTAGCGGGAGTCGCCGGGGAGCTGTTTTTT
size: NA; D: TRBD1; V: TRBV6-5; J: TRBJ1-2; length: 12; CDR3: CASRTGPYGYTF; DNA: TGTGCCAGCAGGACAGGGCCGTATGGCTACACCTTC
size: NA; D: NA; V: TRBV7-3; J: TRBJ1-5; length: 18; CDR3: CASSSPGTQTLSNQPQHF; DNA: TGTGCCAGCAGCTCTCCCGGGACACAGACTCTTAGCAATCAGCCCCAGCATTTT
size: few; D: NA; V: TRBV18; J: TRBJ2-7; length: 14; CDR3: CASSSEVGSYEQYF; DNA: TGTGCCAGCTCGTCGGAAGTGGGCTCCTACGAGCAGTACTTC
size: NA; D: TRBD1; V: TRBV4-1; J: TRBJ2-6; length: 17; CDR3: CASSQVTGAAGANVLTF; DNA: TGCGCCAGCAGCCAAGTGACAGGGGCCGCCGGGGCCAACGTCCTGACTTTC
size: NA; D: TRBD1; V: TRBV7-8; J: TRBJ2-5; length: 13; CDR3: CASSPGQKETQYF; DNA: TGTGCCAGCAGCCCGGGACAGAAAGAGACCCAGTACTTC
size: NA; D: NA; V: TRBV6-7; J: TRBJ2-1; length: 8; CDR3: CASSYWFF; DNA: TGTGCCAGCAGTTATTGGTTCTTC
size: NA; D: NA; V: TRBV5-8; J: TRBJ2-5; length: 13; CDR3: CASSRNGGRTQYF; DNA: TGTGCCAGCAGCCGCAACGGGGGCCGGACCCAGTACTTC
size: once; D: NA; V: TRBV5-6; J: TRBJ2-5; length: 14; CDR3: CASRMFGVQETQYF; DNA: TGTGCCAGCAGGATGTTTGGGGTCCAAGAGACCCAGTACTTC
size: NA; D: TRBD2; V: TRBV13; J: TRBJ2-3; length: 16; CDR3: CASSLGLAGIKGTQYF; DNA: TGTGCCAGCAGCCTGGGACTAGCGGGAATTAAGGGCACGCAGTATTTT
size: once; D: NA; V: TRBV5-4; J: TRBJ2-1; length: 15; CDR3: CASSRPAWADNEQFF; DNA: TGTGCCAGCAGCCGTCCCGCTTGGGCGGACAATGAGCAGTTCTTC
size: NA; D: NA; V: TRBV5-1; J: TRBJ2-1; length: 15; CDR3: CASSLTGTLGNEQFF; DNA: TGCGCCAGCAGCTTGACCGGGACCCTGGGGAATGAGCAGTTCTTC
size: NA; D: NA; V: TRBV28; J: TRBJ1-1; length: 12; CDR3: CASHGWDTEAFF; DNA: TGTGCCAGCCATGGGTGGGACACTGAAGCTTTCTTT
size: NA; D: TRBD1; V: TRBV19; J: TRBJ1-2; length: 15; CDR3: CASSHPGTGDHGYTF; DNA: TGTGCCAGTAGCCATCCCGGGACAGGGGATCATGGCTACACCTTC
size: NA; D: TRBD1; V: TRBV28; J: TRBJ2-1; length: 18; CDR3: CASSLYLSYGTARNEQFF; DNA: TGTGCCAGCAGTTTATATCTTTCCTATGGGACAGCCAGAAATGAGCAGTTCTTC
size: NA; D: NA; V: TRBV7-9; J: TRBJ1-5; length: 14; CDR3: CASSLGPLEGPQHF; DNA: TGTGCCAGCAGCTTAGGGCCCTTGGAAGGCCCCCAGCATTTT
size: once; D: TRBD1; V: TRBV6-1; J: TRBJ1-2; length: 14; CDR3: CASSEIQGGYGYTF; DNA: TGTGCCAGCAGTGAAATACAGGGGGGTTATGGCTACACCTTC
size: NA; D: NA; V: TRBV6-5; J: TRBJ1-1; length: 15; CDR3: CASSKTWGGMAEAFF; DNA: TGTGCCAGCAGTAAAACGTGGGGAGGGATGGCTGAAGCTTTCTTT
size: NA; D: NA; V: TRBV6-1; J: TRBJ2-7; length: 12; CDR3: CASSGLGSEQYF; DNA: TGTGCCAGCAGTGGGCTGGGGTCCGAGCAGTACTTC
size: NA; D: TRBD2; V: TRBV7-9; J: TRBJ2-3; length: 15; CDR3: CASSLEREIGDTQYF; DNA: TGTGCCAGCAGCTTAGAGCGGGAGATTGGAGATACGCAGTATTTT
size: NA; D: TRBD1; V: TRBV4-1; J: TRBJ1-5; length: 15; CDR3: CASSQDGQGDQPQHF; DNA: TGCGCCAGCAGCCAAGATGGGCAGGGGGACCAGCCCCAGCATTTT
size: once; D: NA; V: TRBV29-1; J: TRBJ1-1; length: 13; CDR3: CSVVGQWNTEAFF; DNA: TGCAGCGTTGTAGGACAGTGGAACACTGAAGCTTTCTTT
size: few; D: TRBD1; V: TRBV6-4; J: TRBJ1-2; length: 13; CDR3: CASSLQGGYGYTF; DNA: TGTGCCAGCAGTTTACAGGGGGGCTATGGCTACACCTTC
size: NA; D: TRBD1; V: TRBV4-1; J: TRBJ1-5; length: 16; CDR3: CASSQGPGQGLQPQHF; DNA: TGCGCCAGCAGCCAAGGACCGGGACAGGGGTTGCAGCCCCAGCATTTT
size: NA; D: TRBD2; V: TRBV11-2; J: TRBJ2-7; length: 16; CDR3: CASSLVAGGSPLEQYF; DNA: TGTGCCAGCAGCTTAGTGGCGGGAGGATCTCCTCTCGAGCAGTACTTC
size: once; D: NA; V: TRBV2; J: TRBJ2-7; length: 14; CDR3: CASTIFPPAEEQYF; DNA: TGTGCCAGCACCATCTTCCCACCGGCAGAAGAGCAGTACTTC
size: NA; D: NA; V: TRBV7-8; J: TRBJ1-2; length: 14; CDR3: CASSLPDQGGGYTF; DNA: TGTGCCAGCAGCTTACCAGACCAGGGAGGTGGCTACACCTTC
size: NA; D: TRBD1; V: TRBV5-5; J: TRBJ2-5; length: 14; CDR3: CASSLTGGLETQYF; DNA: TGTGCCAGCAGCCTCACAGGGGGCCTAGAGACCCAGTACTTC
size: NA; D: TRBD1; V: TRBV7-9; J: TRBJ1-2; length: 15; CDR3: CASSGTGQGDYGYTF; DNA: TGTGCCAGCAGCGGGACAGGACAGGGGGACTATGGCTACACCTTC
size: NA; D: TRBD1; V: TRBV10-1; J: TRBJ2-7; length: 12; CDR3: CASSPDRGEQYF; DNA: TGCGCCAGCAGTCCGGACAGGGGCGAGCAGTACTTC
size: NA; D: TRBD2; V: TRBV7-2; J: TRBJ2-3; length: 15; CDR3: CASSLAAGGTDTQYF; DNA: TGTGCCAGCAGCTTAGCGGCGGGGGGCACAGATACGCAGTATTTT
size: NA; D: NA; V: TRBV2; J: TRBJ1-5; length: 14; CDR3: CASSEERGNQPQHF; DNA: TGTGCCAGCAGTGAGGAGAGGGGCAATCAGCCCCAGCATTTT
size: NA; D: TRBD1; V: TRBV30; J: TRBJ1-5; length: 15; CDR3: CAWRQQGRSNQPQHF; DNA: TGTGCCTGGAGACAACAGGGGAGGAGCAATCAGCCCCAGCATTTT